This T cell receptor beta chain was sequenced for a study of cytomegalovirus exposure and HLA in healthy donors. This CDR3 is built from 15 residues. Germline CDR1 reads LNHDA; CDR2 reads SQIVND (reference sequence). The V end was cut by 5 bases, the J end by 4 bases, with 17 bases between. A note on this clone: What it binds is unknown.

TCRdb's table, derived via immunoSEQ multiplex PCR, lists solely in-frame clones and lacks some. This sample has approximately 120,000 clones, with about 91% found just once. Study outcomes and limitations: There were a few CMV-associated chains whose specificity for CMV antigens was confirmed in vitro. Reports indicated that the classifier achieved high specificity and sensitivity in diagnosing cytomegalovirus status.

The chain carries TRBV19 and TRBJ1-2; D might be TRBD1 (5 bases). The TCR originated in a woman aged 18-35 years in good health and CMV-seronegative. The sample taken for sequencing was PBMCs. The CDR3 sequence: CASSPGPGGSYGYTF. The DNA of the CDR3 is TGTGCCAGTAGTCCCGGCCCCGGGGGGAGCTATGGCTACACCTTC.